The T cell receptor (beta chain) under discussion was sequenced for a study of blood T cells in healthy people across ages. Overall study results and limits: Higher diversity and more naive CD4+ cells were features of long-lived donors, compared to aged donors.

Alongside a J-beta primer mix, a sample-barcoded 5' primer served in a second PCR lasting roughly 6 to 12 cycles. MiXCR was run by TCRdb on the 5' RACE reads, yielding one entry per CDR3 protein. The table has about 1.8 million distinct CDR3 sequences, around 50% seen once. Looked up from germline, CDR1 is SGHVS and CDR2 is FNYEAQ. With 6 bases removed from V and 3 bases from J, the gap between germline ends came to 20 bases. The CDR3 spans 16 residues. A remark on this clonotype: Its antigen is unknown.

The receptor's source is a woman in her thirties or forties in good health. V gene TRBV7-6 combines with J gene TRBJ2-5, with a possible D match to TRBD1 (6 bases). The sequencing input was blood. CDR3 residues: CASRQQGWGAKETQYF. The CDR3 DNA sequence: TGTGCCAGCAGGCAACAGGGTTGGGGCGCCAAAGAGACCCAGTACTTC. Full variable domain (remainder filled in from reference TRBV7-6 and TRBJ2-5): GAGVSQSPRYKVTKRGQDVALRCDPISGHVSLYWYRQALGQGPEFLTYFNYEAQQDKSGLPNDRFSAERPEGSISTLTIQRTEQRDSAMYRCASRQQGWGAKETQYFGPGTRLLVL.